This T cell receptor beta chain stems from a study of blood T cell repertoires in COVID-19. Study details: Specimens from acute and convalescent COVID-19 originated in the United States, Italy and Spain. From T cells, B-cell-depleted T cells, or PBMCs came the material, which was cDNA or gDNA.

In the authors' methods: Reference gene primer amplification yielded estimated nucleated cell counts. The protocol was immunoSEQ multiplex PCR, while the TCRdb copy is restricted to in-frame clones and leaves out a portion. The V and J calls and clone size were taken over from that table, and D and trimming were inferred from the DNA. The repertoire holds under 25,000 clones, with over 75% as singletons. Germline CDR1 MNHNY, CDR2 SVGAGI (reference sequence). The CDR3 sequence is 12 residues long. V was pared by 7 bases and J by 5 bases, with 11 bases between. This sequence joins TRBV6-6 and TRBJ1-1; D perhaps matches TRBD1 (5 bases). Sequencing was performed on peripheral blood. The receptor's source is an elderly woman with acute or convalescent COVID-19. The CDR3 loop reads CASIGAGTEAFF. Here the CDR3 DNA reads TGTGCCAGCATAGGGGCTGGAACTGAAGCTTTCTTT.